Below, 17 T cell receptor beta chains from the same sample are listed, as sequenced in a study of human T cells and chemical hapten exposure. As to time point: pre-sensitization, week 0. Treatment indicated: therapeutic diphenylcyclopropenone sensitization with weekly scalp DPC. From the RACE reads, TCRdb called clonotypes with MiXCR, one entry per CDR3 protein. The repertoire has 85,000 to 120,000 distinct CDR3 sequences, 10% to 15% of them found once; the top ten carry 1.5% to 2%. Sequencing was performed on whole blood, taken in connection with sensitization to the hapten diphenylcyclopropenone (DPC). Source of these receptors: a woman aged 50 to 60 with alopecia areata. Some clones in this sample may be carry-over from other donors' samples.

This clonotype occurred a few times. The rearrangement uses TRBV20-1 and TRBJ2-7, with 11 bases lining up with TRBD1. The CDR3 is 13 amino acids. The germline V gene has CDR1 DFQATT and CDR2 SNEGSKA (reference sequence). The V segment lost 3 bases and the J segment 3 bases; nucleotides outside the gene matches: 1. CDR3 amino acids: CSARDRGRYEQYF. The CDR3 nucleotides are TGCAGTGCTAGGGACAGGGGGCGCTACGAGCAGTACTTC.

The chain employs TRBV7-2 and TRBJ2-3, with TRBD2 matching 9 bases. Germline V lookup: CDR1 SGHTA, CDR2 FQGNSA. The CDR3 contains 15 residues. J gave up 5 bases and V 0 bases, and 3 bases lay outside the gene matches. DNA for the CDR3: TGTGCCAGCAGCTTAGCGTTACTAGCGGGAGATACGCAGTATTTT. Translated: CASSLALLAGDTQYF.

The J gene is TRBJ2-3, the V gene TRBV29-1; D gene uncertain. CDR1 is SQVTM and CDR2 is ANQGSEA in the germline V gene. The CDR3 loop spans 13 amino acids. The V and J ends lost 3 bases and 6 bases respectively, with 13 bases between them. As DNA, the CDR3 is TGCAGCGTTGAGAGAAGCCCGGCGGATACGCAGTATTTT. It codes for CSVERSPADTQYF.

The chain couples TRBV20-1 to TRBJ1-3; no clear D. This CDR3 is built from 13 residues. V was pared by 6 bases and J by 4 bases, with 13 bases between. Germline-derived CDR1 and CDR2 are DFQATT and SNEGSKA (reference sequence). For the CDR3, the DNA is TGCAGTGCCGAGGACGGAGGGGGAAACACCATATATTTT. Amino acid sequence: CSAEDGGGNTIYF.

This clonotype has only a few counts. Sequence at one end of the junction differs from germline and may be a read error. V gene TRBV20-1 combines with J gene TRBJ1-3; D is undetermined. The length of the CDR3 is 14 residues. CDR1 and CDR2 from the germline V gene are DFQATT and SNEGSKA (reference sequence). CDR3 in DNA: TGCAGTGCCAGAGAGGTGGGCTCTGGAAACACCATATATTTT. Its translation: CSAREVGSGNTIYF.

In its sample, this clonotype was seen a few times. The chain carries TRBV18 and TRBJ1-5, with TRBD1 matching over 12 bases. Germline V CDR1 and CDR2: KGHSH, LQKENI. V shed 4 bases, J shed 6 bases, and the junction held 10 bases outside the gene matches. The CDR3 covers 17 residues. The CDR3 region has the DNA TGTGCCAGCTCACTCCCGGGACAGGGGGCGGGAAGTCAGCCCCAGCATTTT. As protein: CASSLPGQGAGSQPQHF.

This clonotype was seen ten or more times. The V and J genes are TRBV7-9 and TRBJ1-5; no firm D call. CDR3 size: 17 residues. Between the trimmed V and J ends, which lost 6 bases and 0 bases, there was a span of 18 bases. Germline V gives CDR1 SEHNR, CDR2 FQNEAQ (reference sequence). The CDR3 here is CASRVPTPFISNQPQHF. DNA of the CDR3: TGTGCCAGCAGGGTACCTACACCATTCATTAGCAATCAGCCCCAGCATTTT.

This clonotype was picked up a small number of times. V and J are TRBV11-2 and TRBJ2-5, with D tentatively TRBD2 (5 bases). This CDR3 comprises 17 residues. Germline CDR1 reads SGHAT; CDR2 reads FQNNGV. V was clipped by 5 bases and J by 4 bases, with 23 bases between them. The CDR3 reads CASSPTPRGRGGETQYF. CDR3 DNA: TGTGCCAGCAGCCCAACCCCCCGAGGGAGAGGAGGAGAGACCCAGTACTTC. The variable domain in full, with the rest retrieved from reference TRBV11-2 and TRBJ2-5, is EAGVAQSPRYKIIEKRQSVAFWCNPISGHATLYWYQQILGQGPKLLIQFQNNGVVDDSQLPKDRFSAERLKGVDSTLKIQPAKLEDSAVYLCASSPTPRGRGGETQYFGPGTRLLVL.

This clonotype was recorded at least ten times. The J gene is TRBJ2-7, the V gene TRBV10-1, with D possibly matching TRBD2 (6 bases). The germline V gene encodes CDR1 WNHNN and CDR2 SYGVQD (reference sequence). The CDR3 covers 13 residues. V lost 0 bases, J lost 3 bases, and 6 bases lay in between. The CDR3 DNA reads as TGCGCCAGCAGTGAGTCCGGGAGCTACGAGCAGTACTTC. This codes for CASSESGSYEQYF.

The chain recombines TRBV6-2 or TRBV6-3 with TRBJ1-1; D call uncertain. CDR3 size: 16 residues. V was clipped by 4 bases and J by 8 bases, with 23 bases between them. The germline V gene encodes CDR1 MNHEY and CDR2 SVGEGT. CDR3 region: CASSSIDWKSGKEAFF. Here the CDR3 DNA reads TGTGCCAGCAGTTCGATCGACTGGAAAAGCGGAAAGGAAGCTTTCTTT.

Ten or more counts support this clonotype. This chain links TRBV28 with TRBJ2-3, with 10 nucleotides matching TRBD2. V was clipped by 1 base and J by 0 bases; unmatched bases: 7. This CDR3 contains 18 residues. Germline-derived CDR1 and CDR2 are MDHEN and SYDVKM. CDR3 protein: CASSLLLAGYSSTDTQYF. As DNA, the CDR3 is TGTGCCAGCAGTTTATTACTAGCGGGATACTCCAGCACAGATACGCAGTATTTT.

This clonotype was counted between two and nine times. CDR3 DNA sequence: TGCGCCAGCAGCCAAGCTAACGCCGACGAGCAGTACTTC. Protein sequence: CASSQANADEQYF. The rearrangement uses TRBV4-3 and TRBJ2-7; D gene ambiguous. There are 13 residues in the CDR3. Per germline, CDR1 LGHNA and CDR2 YSLEER. Trimming shortened V by 1 base and J by 5 bases, and 9 bases separated the two germline ends.

This clonotype has a count of ten or more. The V call is TRBV20-1, the J call TRBJ2-7, with TRBD2 as a possible D gene (6 bases). This CDR3 region has 15 residues. CDR1 is DFQATT, CDR2 SNEGSKA, per germline (reference sequence). The germline V and J ends were trimmed by 0 bases and 0 bases, with 12 bases remaining between them. The CDR3 sequence is CSARDISGLSYEQYF. The DNA of the CDR3 is TGCAGTGCTAGAGATATTAGCGGACTCTCCTACGAGCAGTACTTC.

The gene calls are TRBV28 and TRBJ2-7; TRBD2 is a possible D gene (5 bases). The V and J ends lost 3 bases and 5 bases respectively, with 5 bases between them. CDR3 length equals 11 residues. Germline assignment: CDR1 MDHEN and CDR2 SYDVKM. In nucleotides, the CDR3 is TGTGCCAGCAGTTTGCGGGACGAGCAGTACTTC. Its protein is CASSLRDEQYF. The complete variable domain, with remaining parts taken from reference TRBV28 and TRBJ2-7, reads DVKVTQSSRYLVKRTGEKVFLECVQDMDHENMFWYRQDPGLGLRLIYFSYDVKMKEKGDIPEGYSVSREKKERFSLILESASTNQTSMYLCASSLRDEQYFGPGTRLTVT.

The chain uses TRBV18 and TRBJ2-1, with unresolved D. CDR3 length: 13 residues. The V gene's germline CDR1 is KGHSH and CDR2 LQKENI. Trimming took off 0 bases at V and 5 bases at J, with 5 bases between the two ends. The CDR3 spells CASSPPWNNEQFF. The CDR3 DNA reads TGTGCCAGCTCACCACCCTGGAACAATGAGCAGTTCTTC.

There are a few counts of this clonotype. The V gene is TRBV28, the J gene TRBJ1-1, with D perhaps TRBD1 (6 bases). Per germline, CDR1 MDHEN and CDR2 SYDVKM. The CDR3 runs to 14 residues. Trimming removed 2 bases from V and 11 bases from J, with 18 bases in between. DNA of the CDR3: TGTGCCAGCAGTTTAGGGGGGGCAGGCGGTTGGGCTTTCTTT. As protein: CASSLGGAGGWAFF.

The chain is built from TRBV6-1 and TRBJ1-5; D gene unclear. The CDR3 length is 13 residues. Germline CDR1 and CDR2: MNHNS and SASEGT. V was trimmed by 4 bases and J by 6 bases, leaving 10 bases between them. CDR3 bases: TGTGCCAGCAGTGGATCAAATAGTCAGCCCCAGCATTTT. It encodes CASSGSNSQPQHF.